Following are 5 T cell receptor beta chains from one sample sequenced in a study of blood T cell repertoires in COVID-19. Libraries were prepared by immunoSEQ multiplex PCR; TCRdb keeps only in-frame clonotypes and omits some of them. The sample consists of about 90,000 clones, around 80% of them appearing once. The specimen was peripheral blood. The receptors shown here come from a man aged 65 to 85 with acute or convalescent COVID-19.

The sample holds a few counts of this clone. V and J are TRBV14 and TRBJ1-6; D ambiguous. V was shortened by 4 bases and J by 11 bases, with 15 bases between the two germline ends. This CDR3 is 14 amino acids long. Germline V lookup: CDR1 SGHDN, CDR2 FVKESK. The CDR3 sequence is CASSRPGLKAPLHF. CDR3 nucleotide sequence: TGTGCCAGCAGCCGCCCGGGGTTAAAGGCACCCCTCCACTTT.

The chain is built from TRBV5-1 and TRBJ1-1, with 7 bases that match TRBD1. CDR3 size: 14 residues. Germline V gene sequence: CDR1 SGHRS, CDR2 YFSETQ. The junction had 6 bases not matched to a gene; V was cut back by 3 bases and J by 4 bases. CDR3: CASSSFDRVTEAFF. CDR3 coding DNA: TGCGCCAGCAGCTCATTCGACAGGGTCACTGAAGCTTTCTTT.

Only a few counts were recorded for this clone. This chain uses TRBV6-5 with TRBJ1-2; TRBD1 aligns across 7 bases. There are 14 residues in the CDR3. The trim removed 7 bases at V and 7 bases at J, leaving 12 bases unmatched. Germline CDR1 is MNHEY and CDR2 is SVGAGI. This CDR3 is CASTRQGRSFGYTF. The CDR3, as DNA: TGTGCCAGCACCCGACAGGGTCGCTCCTTTGGCTACACCTTC.

The chain uses TRBV7-2 and TRBJ1-2, with D possibly matching TRBD1 (6 bases). The CDR3 runs to 13 residues. In germline, CDR1 is SGHTA, CDR2 FQGNSA. Trimming cost V 5 bases and J 7 bases, with 14 bases left between them. The CDR3 nucleotides read TGTGCCAGCAGCCCTCAGGGGCTTGGTGGCTACACCTTC. Protein sequence: CASSPQGLGGYTF. Supplemented by reference TRBV7-2 and TRBJ1-2, the full variable domain reads GAGVSQSPSNKVTEKGKDVELRCDPISGHTALYWYRQSLGQGLEFLIYFQGNSAPDKSGLPSDRFSAERTGGSVSTLTIQRTQQEDSAVYLCASSPQGLGGYTFGSGTRLTVV.

J is TRBJ1-1 and V is TRBV7-9; D unresolved. The V end was cut by 8 bases, the J end by 0 bases, with 7 bases between. Germline lookup yields CDR1 SEHNR and CDR2 FQNEAQ (reference sequence). The CDR3 is made up of 12 amino acids. This CDR3 reads CASAIMNTEAFF. The DNA for the CDR3 is TGTGCCAGCGCTATCATGAACACTGAAGCTTTCTTT. Supplemented by reference TRBV7-9 and TRBJ1-1, the full variable domain reads DTGVSQNPRHKITKRGQNVTFRCDPISEHNRLYWYRQTLGQGPEFLTYFQNEAQLEKSRLLSDRFSAERPKGSFSTLEIQRTEQGDSAMYLCASAIMNTEAFFGQGTRLTVV.